Listed here is a single TCR beta chain. What this receptor recognizes is not known. No much larger clone is present one base from it, and per-base qualities are unavailable. These data originate in a study of memory CD4+ T cells and cytomegalovirus serostatus (dated by TCRdb to between 2018 and 2021). Background on the whole study: The roughly 33 healthy Belgian adults in the cohort included 9 who were CMV seropositive and 24 who were CMV seronegative. The study sequenced CD4+ memory TCRbeta repertoires of a Belgian cohort with known cytomegalovirus serostatus to replicate a published TCR-based CMV serostatus classifier.

Overall study results and their limits: Of 164 previously reported CMV-associated TCRbeta sequences, about 62 appeared in the CD4+ memory repertoires, each in one to five individuals. The original-framework classifier achieved a median bootstrapped AUC of about 0.95 with a 95% CI of 0.76-1.00 on the Belgian cohort. Only CD4+CD45RO+ memory cells were sequenced, in contrast to the original study, which included naive and memory CD4+ and CD8+ populations. CMV serostatus prediction reached a median bootstrapped AUC of nearly 0.96 with the original framework and approximately 0.92 with a US-trained random forest. Results were interpreted as suggesting that the CMV-associated TCR signature is largely present in the CD4+ memory repertoire.

Genomic DNA was extracted from sorted cells with the Quick-DNA Microprep Kit. Amplification of TCRbeta DNA was done with the immunoSEQ hsTCRbeta kit, following the protocol from the manufacturer. An Illumina MiSeq instrument was used to sequence the TCRbeta libraries. The paper's data handling went like this. Following removal of out-of-frame sequences, around 2,300,000 distinct TCRbeta sequences were retained, with an average of approximately 64,000 per individual. Each individual was scored using the number of some 150 previously reported CMV-associated TCRbeta sequences that the individual carried and the total number of productive distinct TCRbeta sequences. A beta-binomial model was reimplemented in Python, and scikit-learn random forests with default parameters were trained on data from the US cohort. Classifier performance on the Belgian cohort was reported as the median AUC with percentile confidence intervals calculated over 10,000 bootstrap iterations. As stored in TCRdb, this immuneACCESS dataset retains in-frame rearrangements with V and J assigned. A fraction of the clones does not appear; measured against another copy, unresolved V genes explain less than half of the discrepancy, and the remainder lacks a known reason. D and trimming were read from the DNA, whereas the V and J calls and clone size are those reported in that table. The sample table contains 85,000 to 100,000 clones; only one count was recorded for 80% of them. About 3.5% of the sample belongs to the ten largest clones.

Single viable CD3+CD4+CD8-CD45RO+ cells were sorted as memory CD4+ T cells on a FACSAria II. CMV serostatus was determined using a Roche Elecsys assay that detects serum IgG against CMV pp150, pp28, p38 and p52. After the samples were thawed, total CD4+ T cells were enriched through positive selection using CD4 magnetic microbeads. The samples came from a different study that was designed specifically to examine the CD4+ T cell memory repertoire. Peripheral blood mononuclear cells were isolated and cryopreserved according to standard operating procedures, and serum was kept at -80 degrees C. CD3-PerCP (BW264/56), CD4-APC (RPA-T4), CD45RO-PE (UCHT1) and CD8-Pacific Orange (3B5) antibodies were used for staining, and non-viable cells were excluded with Sytox blue. Trimmed from V: 4 bases; trimmed from J: 5 bases; junction bases lacking a gene match: 5. The CDR3 starts with the cysteine, ends with the phenylalanine, and has 14 residues. The DNA shown is the 42-base CDR3, in frame from base 1. CDR1 and CDR2 (SQVTM, ANQGSEA) derive from the germline V gene.

Sequencing was performed on memory CD4+ T cells from blood. The receptor was isolated from an adult in good health and CMV-seropositive. The chain links TRBV29-1 with TRBJ2-1, and TRBD2 matches 10 of the central bases. The nucleotide sequence reads TGCAGCGTTGTCACTAGCGGGAACCACAATGAGCAGTTCTTC. It translates to CSVVTSGNHNEQFF.